These 27 T cell receptor beta chains share one sample of origin, sequenced in a study of blood T cell repertoires in COVID-19. Sequencing used immunoSEQ multiplex PCR; TCRdb keeps in-frame clones, though not all of them. This sample carries around 270,000 clones, roughly nine tenths of them seen once, and the ten largest clones take around 9.5%. What was sequenced was peripheral blood. These receptors originate from a man aged 35 to 55 who had recovered from COVID-19.

This chain uses TRBV7-9 with TRBJ2-4; a weak D match, TRBD2 (6 bases). Trimming left V 4 bases short and J 16 bases short, with 17 bases between. CDR1 and CDR2 (germline): SEHNR, FQNEAQ (reference sequence). The CDR3 is made up of 12 amino acids. The CDR3 loop reads CASSSNRDLTYF. CDR3 DNA sequence: TGTGCCAGCAGCTCCAACCGGGACTTAACCTACTTC.

The chain is built from TRBV14 and TRBJ2-1, with TRBD2 matching 11 bases. Germline V gene sequence: CDR1 SGHDN, CDR2 FVKESK. After removal of 1 base from V and 4 bases from J, the junction contained 12 bases not matched to a gene. The CDR3 totals 19 residues. Here the CDR3 reads CASSQGRVAGGPRYNEQFF. CDR3 DNA: TGTGCCAGCAGCCAAGGTCGGGTAGCGGGAGGGCCGAGATACAATGAGCAGTTCTTC. The whole variable domain, remainder taken from reference TRBV14 and TRBJ2-1, is EAGVTQFPSHSVIEKGQTVTLRCDPISGHDNLYWYRRVMGKEIKFLLHFVKESKQDESGMPNNRFLAERTGGTYSTLKVQPAELEDSGVYFCASSQGRVAGGPRYNEQFFGPGTRLTVL.

The chain carries TRBV15 and TRBJ2-5; D is uncertain. The CDR3 runs 13 residues. The germline CDR1 and CDR2 sequences are LNHNV and YYDKDF (reference sequence). V gave up 5 bases and J gave up 4 bases, with 11 bases separating them. This CDR3 reads CATSPHIGETQYF. The CDR3 DNA reads as TGTGCCACCAGCCCGCATATCGGAGAGACCCAGTACTTC.

This chain uses TRBV4-1 with TRBJ1-2; D is perhaps TRBD1 (6 bases). This CDR3 comprises 16 residues. V lost 4 bases, J lost 6 bases, and 21 bases lay in between. Germline V gene lookup returns CDR1 MGHRA and CDR2 YSYEKL. CDR3 sequence reads: CASSRFFTRGAHGYTF. The CDR3 DNA reads as TGCGCCAGCAGCCGATTCTTCACTCGGGGGGCTCATGGCTACACCTTC.

This chain connects TRBV6-5 to TRBJ1-2; no firm D call. The CDR3 is 15 amino acids. Germline CDR1 is MNHEY and CDR2 is SVGAGI. V was clipped by 3 bases and J by 8 bases, with 19 bases between them. In DNA, the CDR3 is TGTGCCAGCAGTTATATTGATTCCTTGATGAGGGGCTACACCTTC. This encodes CASSYIDSLMRGYTF.

The chain uses TRBV6-5 and TRBJ2-1; the match to TRBD2 covers 9 bases. CDR1 MNHEY and CDR2 SVGAGI come from the germline V gene. The CDR3 has 15 amino acids. The V and J ends lost 5 bases and 5 bases, in that order; junction bases with no gene match: 7. CDR3 DNA: TGTGCCAGCAGTCAACGACTAGCGGTGAACAATGAGCAGTTCTTC. It is translated as CASSQRLAVNNEQFF.

This chain uses TRBV3-1 (or the pseudogene TRBV3-2) with TRBJ2-3; 9 nucleotides align to TRBD1. Per the germline V gene, CDR1 is LGHDT and CDR2 is YNNKEL (reference sequence). V lost 2 bases and J lost 2; bases outside the gene matches: 11. This CDR3 region has 18 residues. CDR3 bases: TGTGCCAGCAGCCAACTCACCCCCCGGGACAGGGTCACAGATACGCAGTATTTT. Encoded protein: CASSQLTPRDRVTDTQYF.

The chain has TRBV20-1 and TRBJ2-7; D not resolved. CDR1 is DFQATT and CDR2 is SNEGSKA in the germline V gene (reference sequence). The CDR3 extends over 16 amino acids. V was shortened by 5 bases and J by 1 base, with 21 bases between the two germline ends. CDR3 sequence: CSARGAEQSFSYEQYF. The DNA of the CDR3 is TGCAGTGCTCGTGGTGCGGAGCAGTCATTTTCCTACGAGCAGTACTTC.

The chain's CDR3 is CASSPQATNYGYTF. CDR3 bases: TGTGCCAGCAGCCCACAGGCGACTAACTATGGCTACACCTTC. J is TRBJ1-2 and V is TRBV9, with D possibly matching TRBD1 (5 bases). Trimming stripped 4 bases from V and 0 bases from J, with 10 bases between. CDR1 is SGDLS, CDR2 YYNGEE, per germline. This CDR3 is built from 14 residues.

The gene calls are TRBV5-1 and TRBJ2-1, with D possibly matching TRBD2 (6 bases). Germline loops: CDR1 SGHRS, CDR2 YFSETQ. The CDR3 extends over 17 amino acids. The V end lost 0 bases, the J end lost 0 bases, and 13 bases lay between the germline ends. The DNA of the CDR3 is TGCGCCAGCAGCTTGGAACTACGGGGGTTCTCCTACAATGAGCAGTTCTTC. This translates into CASSLELRGFSYNEQFF.

The chain has TRBV7-2 and TRBJ2-1; 8 bases map to TRBD1. The V segment lost 0 bases and the J segment 14 bases; nucleotides outside the gene matches: 6. Germline V CDR1 and CDR2: SGHTA, FQGNSA. The CDR3 covers 13 residues. The CDR3 protein is CASSLAFGQGKFF. The CDR3 nucleotides are TGTGCCAGCAGCTTAGCCTTTGGACAGGGTAAGTTCTTC.

The gene calls are TRBV2 and TRBJ1-2; D gene ambiguous. V shed 1 base and J shed 6 bases, with 12 bases lying between them. The CDR3 has 14 amino acids. CDR1 and CDR2 (germline): SNHLY, FYNNEI. Written as DNA, the CDR3 is TGTGCCAGCAGTGAAGGCCCGGGGTGGGATGGCTACACCTTC. It specifies CASSEGPGWDGYTF.

The CDR3 DNA reads as TGTGCCAGCAGCGCGGACTATGCAGAGACCCAGTACTTC. Protein: CASSADYAETQYF. This chain joins TRBV7-6 and TRBJ2-5; maybe TRBD2 (6 bases). Per germline, CDR1 SGHVS and CDR2 FNYEAQ. Trimming removed 5 bases from V and 4 bases from J, with 11 bases in between. The CDR3 runs to 13 residues.

The chain couples TRBV4-3 to TRBJ2-7; 7 nucleotides agree with TRBD2. V shed 0 bases, J shed 4 bases, and the junction held 3 bases outside the gene matches. The CDR3 length is 14 residues. Germline V gene sequence: CDR1 LGHNA, CDR2 YSLEER. CDR3 sequence: CASSQDRGVYEQYF. The CDR3 DNA reads as TGCGCCAGCAGCCAAGACCGGGGGGTTTACGAGCAGTACTTC.

The J gene is TRBJ2-5, the V gene TRBV12-5; the match to TRBD2 covers 10 bases. The V gene end was trimmed by 3 bases and the J gene end by 7 bases; junction bases not matched to a gene: 14. The germline CDR1 and CDR2 sequences are LGHNT and FRNRAP. The CDR3 extends over 17 amino acids. The CDR3 loop reads CASGFLFLAGGPRTQYF. CDR3 in DNA: TGTGCTAGTGGTTTCCTATTTTTAGCGGGGGGCCCCAGGACCCAGTACTTC.

The V gene is TRBV3-1 (or the pseudogene TRBV3-2), the J gene TRBJ2-7; 9 bases are a match to TRBD1. CDR3 length: 14 residues. Trimming at V came to 4 bases and at J to 7 bases, leaving 8 bases not matched to a gene. From germline, CDR1 is LGHDT and CDR2 YNNKEL (reference sequence). CDR3 region: CASSPRDREGEQYF. CDR3 sequence (DNA): TGTGCCAGCAGCCCCCGGGACAGGGAGGGTGAGCAGTACTTC.

This clone was picked up one time. The genes are TRBV19 and TRBJ1-1; D gene unclear. CDR3 size: 13 residues. Looked up from germline, CDR1 is LNHDA and CDR2 is SQIVND (reference sequence). The V end lost 6 bases, the J end lost 1 base, and 9 bases lay between the germline ends. The CDR3 region is CASRSGGNTEAFF. The CDR3 bases are TGTGCCAGTAGGTCAGGAGGGAACACTGAAGCTTTCTTT.

This chain uses TRBV5-5 with TRBJ1-2, with 7 bases aligning to TRBD1. CDR1 and CDR2 (germline): SGHKS, YYEKEE (reference sequence). With 3 bases clipped from V and 1 base from J, the junction kept 18 bases outside the gene matches. The CDR3 loop spans 19 amino acids. CDR3 residues: CASSSPGKQGPGGNYGYTF. CDR3 coding DNA: TGTGCCAGCAGCTCCCCCGGGAAACAGGGGCCAGGGGGTAACTATGGCTACACCTTC.

The CDR3: CASSGQGAAEAFF. CDR3 nucleotides: TGTGCCAGCAGTGGTCAGGGGGCCGCTGAAGCTTTCTTT. The rearrangement uses TRBV27 and TRBJ1-1, with 8 bases that match TRBD1. Germline-derived CDR1 and CDR2 are MNHEY and SMNVEV (reference sequence). The trim removed 5 bases at V and 6 bases at J, leaving 5 bases unmatched. The CDR3 sequence is 13 residues long.

The gene calls are TRBV19 and TRBJ2-1, with 7 nucleotides matching TRBD2. The trim removed 7 bases at V and 7 bases at J, leaving 7 bases unmatched. CDR1 and CDR2 (germline): LNHDA, SQIVND (reference sequence). The CDR3 is made up of 13 amino acids. CDR3 sequence: CASTPSGRNEQFF. The DNA of the CDR3 is TGTGCCAGTACCCCCTCCGGGAGGAATGAGCAGTTCTTC.

The CDR3 DNA sequence: TGTGCCAGCAGCTTCGTTCCGGGACAGGGACTGTTTTTT. It translates to CASSFVPGQGLFF. The chain joins TRBV7-2 to TRBJ1-4; 9 nucleotides align to TRBD1. Per the germline V gene, CDR1 is SGHTA and CDR2 is FQGNSA. This CDR3 has 13 amino acids. J was trimmed by 13 bases and V by 3 bases; bases with no gene match: 6.

This clone was observed once. V is TRBV12-5 and J is TRBJ2-1, with 9 bases fitting TRBD1. This CDR3 has 15 residues. Trimming at V came to 0 bases and at J to 6 bases, leaving 3 bases not matched to a gene. The germline V gene has CDR1 LGHNT and CDR2 FRNRAP. The CDR3, as DNA: TGTGCTAGTGGTTTGGTGACAGGGGGAGGCAATGAGCAGTTCTTC. Protein sequence: CASGLVTGGGNEQFF.

This clone was detected only a few times. The rearrangement joins TRBV7-2 to TRBJ1-2, with TRBD1 identical over 9 bases. This CDR3 has 14 residues. With V trimmed by 5 bases and J by 2 bases, 3 bases remained unmatched. Germline values: CDR1 SGHTA, CDR2 FQGNSA. As DNA, the CDR3 is TGTGCCAGCAGCACCGGACAGGGGAACTATGGCTACACCTTC. Translated: CASSTGQGNYGYTF.

The genes are TRBV29-1 and TRBJ2-3, with a possible D match to TRBD1 (6 bases). CDR1 SQVTM and CDR2 ANQGSEA come from the germline V gene. The CDR3 contains 13 residues. Deletions cut 6 bases from V and 9 bases from J, with 19 bases between. The CDR3 DNA reads as TGCAGCGTAACAGGGATGGGGCTAGAGACGCAGTATTTT. It is translated as CSVTGMGLETQYF.

The genes are TRBV27 and TRBJ2-1; TRBD1 matches 8 bases. CDR1 and CDR2 from the germline V gene are MNHEY and SMNVEV (reference sequence). The CDR3 sequence is 15 residues long. Unmatched junction bases numbered 9, after V lost 7 bases and J lost 4 bases. As DNA, the CDR3 is TGTGCCAGCACCGCCCTACAGGGGGTTTACAATGAGCAGTTCTTC. Protein sequence: CASTALQGVYNEQFF.

The V gene is TRBV10-1, the J gene TRBJ2-7; 7 positions match TRBD2. This CDR3 is built from 13 residues. CDR1 and CDR2 from the germline V gene are WNHNN and SYGVQD (reference sequence). V shed 8 bases and J 3 bases; nucleotides not matched to a gene: 7. For the CDR3, the DNA is TGCGCCAGCTCGGGGGGACTGAGCTACGAGCAGTACTTC. Translation gives CASSGGLSYEQYF.

This chain uses TRBV18 with TRBJ2-3, with D perhaps matching TRBD2 (5 bases). Per the germline V gene, CDR1 is KGHSH and CDR2 is LQKENI. CDR3 length equals 14 residues. The ends were cut back, 1 base at V and 0 bases at J, with 5 bases in the middle. The CDR3 loop reads CASSPQRSTDTQYF. The CDR3 bases are TGTGCCAGCTCACCACAGCGGAGCACAGATACGCAGTATTTT.